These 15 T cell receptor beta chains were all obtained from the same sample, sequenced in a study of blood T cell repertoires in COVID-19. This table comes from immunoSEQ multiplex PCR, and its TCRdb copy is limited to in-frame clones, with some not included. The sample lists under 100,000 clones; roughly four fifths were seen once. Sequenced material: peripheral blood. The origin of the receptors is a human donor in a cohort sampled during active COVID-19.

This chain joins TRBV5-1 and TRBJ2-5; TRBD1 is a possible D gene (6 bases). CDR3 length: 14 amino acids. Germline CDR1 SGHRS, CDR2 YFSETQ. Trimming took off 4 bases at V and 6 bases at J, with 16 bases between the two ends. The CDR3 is CASSPQGPGQTQYF. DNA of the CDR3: TGCGCCAGCAGCCCCCAGGGGCCCGGGCAGACCCAGTACTTC. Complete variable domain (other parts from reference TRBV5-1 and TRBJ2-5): KAGVTQTPRYLIKTRGQQVTLSCSPISGHRSVSWYQQTPGQGLQFLFEYFSETQRNKGNFPGRFSGRQFSNSRSEMNVSTLELGDSALYLCASSPQGPGQTQYFGPGTRLLVL.

CDR3 residues: CASSTPDRGDTEAFF. The CDR3 DNA is TGTGCCAGCAGCACCCCCGACAGGGGCGACACTGAAGCTTTCTTT. The chain combines TRBV5-6 with TRBJ1-1; 8 nucleotides match TRBD1. Germline-derived CDR1 and CDR2 are SGHDT and YYEEEE. CDR3 length: 15 residues. V lost 4 bases, J lost 3 bases, and 8 bases stayed unmatched. Complete variable domain (other parts from reference TRBV5-6 and TRBJ1-1): DAGVTQSPTHLIKTRGQQVTLRCSPKSGHDTVSWYQQALGQGPQFIFQYYEEEERQRGNFPDRFSGHQFPNYSSELNVNALLLGDSALYLCASSTPDRGDTEAFFGQGTRLTVV.

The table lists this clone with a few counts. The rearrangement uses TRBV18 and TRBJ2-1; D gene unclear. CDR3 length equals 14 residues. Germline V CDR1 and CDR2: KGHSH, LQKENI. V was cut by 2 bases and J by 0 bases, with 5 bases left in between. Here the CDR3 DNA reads TGTGCCAGCTCACCATTCGGCTCCTACAATGAGCAGTTCTTC. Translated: CASSPFGSYNEQFF.

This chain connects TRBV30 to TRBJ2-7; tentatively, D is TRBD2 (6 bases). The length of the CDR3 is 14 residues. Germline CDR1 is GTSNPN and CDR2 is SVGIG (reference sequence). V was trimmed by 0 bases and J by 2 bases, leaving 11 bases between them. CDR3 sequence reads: CAWSVGGITYEQYF. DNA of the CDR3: TGTGCCTGGAGTGTAGGCGGGATAACCTACGAGCAGTACTTC.

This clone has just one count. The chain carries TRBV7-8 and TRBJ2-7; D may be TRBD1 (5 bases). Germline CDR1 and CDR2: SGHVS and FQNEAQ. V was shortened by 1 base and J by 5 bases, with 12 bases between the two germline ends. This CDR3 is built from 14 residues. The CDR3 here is CASSLGQGVNEQYF. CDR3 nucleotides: TGTGCCAGCAGCTTAGGTCAGGGTGTCAACGAGCAGTACTTC.

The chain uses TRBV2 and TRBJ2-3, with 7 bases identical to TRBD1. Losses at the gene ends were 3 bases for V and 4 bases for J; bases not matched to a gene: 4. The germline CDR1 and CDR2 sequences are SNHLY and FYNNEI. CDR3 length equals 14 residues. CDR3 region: CASSERQGSDTQYF. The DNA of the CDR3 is TGTGCCAGCAGTGAGCGACAGGGATCAGATACGCAGTATTTT.

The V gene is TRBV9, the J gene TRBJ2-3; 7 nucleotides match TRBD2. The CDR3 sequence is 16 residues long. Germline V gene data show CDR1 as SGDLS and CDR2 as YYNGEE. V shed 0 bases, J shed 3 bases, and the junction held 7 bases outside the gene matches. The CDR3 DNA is TGTGCCAGCAGCGTAGCCCCTAGCGGCCGGACAGATACGCAGTATTTT. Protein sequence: CASSVAPSGRTDTQYF.

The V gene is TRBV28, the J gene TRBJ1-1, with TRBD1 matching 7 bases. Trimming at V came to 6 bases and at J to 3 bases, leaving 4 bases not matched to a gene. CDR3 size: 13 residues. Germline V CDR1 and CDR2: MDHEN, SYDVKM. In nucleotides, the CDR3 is TGTGCCAGCAGCCAGGGGGGCTACACTGAAGCTTTCTTT. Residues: CASSQGGYTEAFF.

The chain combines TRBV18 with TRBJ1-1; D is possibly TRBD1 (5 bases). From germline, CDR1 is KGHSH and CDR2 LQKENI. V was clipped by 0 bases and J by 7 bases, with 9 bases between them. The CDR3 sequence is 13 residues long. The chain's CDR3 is CASSPPGGYEAFF. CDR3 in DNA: TGTGCCAGCTCACCACCGGGGGGATATGAAGCTTTCTTT.

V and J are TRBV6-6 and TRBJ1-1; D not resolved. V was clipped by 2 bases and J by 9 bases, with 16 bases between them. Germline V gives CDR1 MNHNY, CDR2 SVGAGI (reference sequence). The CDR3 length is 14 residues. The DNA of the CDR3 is TGTGCCAGCAGTTACCGTGAGGCCCCAGCCCAAGCTTTCTTT. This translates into CASSYREAPAQAFF.

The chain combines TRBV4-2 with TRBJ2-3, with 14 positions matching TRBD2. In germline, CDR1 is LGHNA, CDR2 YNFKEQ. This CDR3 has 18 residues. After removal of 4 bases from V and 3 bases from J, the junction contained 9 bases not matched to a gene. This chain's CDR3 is CASSLTSGGAGNTDTQYF. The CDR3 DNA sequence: TGTGCCAGCAGCCTGACTAGCGGGGGGGCGGGTAATACAGATACGCAGTATTTT.

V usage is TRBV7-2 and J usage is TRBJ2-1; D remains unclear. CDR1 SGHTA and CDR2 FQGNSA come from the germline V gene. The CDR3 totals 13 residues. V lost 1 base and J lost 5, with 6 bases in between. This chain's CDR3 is CASSLVPDNEQFF. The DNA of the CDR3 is TGTGCCAGCAGCTTAGTCCCAGACAATGAGCAGTTCTTC.

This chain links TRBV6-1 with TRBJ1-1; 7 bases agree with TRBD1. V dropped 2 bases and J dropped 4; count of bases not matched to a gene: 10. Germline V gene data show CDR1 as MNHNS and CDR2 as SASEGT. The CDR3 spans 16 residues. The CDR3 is CASSELYGQEGTEAFF. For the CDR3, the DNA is TGTGCCAGCAGTGAATTGTATGGACAGGAGGGCACTGAAGCTTTCTTT.

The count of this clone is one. The CDR3 sequence is CASSRAQGQETQYF. The CDR3 DNA reads TGCGCCAGCAGCAGAGCACAGGGACAAGAGACCCAGTACTTC. The rearrangement joins TRBV5-1 to TRBJ2-5; tentative D call: TRBD1 (6 bases). Germline V CDR1 and CDR2: SGHRS, YFSETQ. The CDR3 is 14 residues long. V lost 4 bases and J 2 bases, leaving 12 bases between the germline ends.

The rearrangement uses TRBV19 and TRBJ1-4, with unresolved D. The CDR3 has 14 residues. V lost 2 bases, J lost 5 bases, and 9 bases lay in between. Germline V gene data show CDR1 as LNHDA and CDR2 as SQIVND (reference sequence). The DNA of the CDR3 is TGTGCCAGTAGTATATGGGCCTCGAATGAAAAACTGTTTTTT. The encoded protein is CASSIWASNEKLFF.